The 17 T cell receptor beta chains listed next were all sequenced from one sample in a study of T cells in Graves' hyperthyroidism and ophthalmopathy. RNA transcripts gave rise to amplified TCR beta CDR3 regions. An initial round of RT-PCR targeting the TCR CDR3 relied on the HTBI primer set. One entry per CDR3 protein results from TCRdb running MiXCR on the multiplex PCR reads. The table has approximately 610,000 distinct CDR3 sequences, about 15% seen once. The sample consisted of blood. Receptor source: a woman aged 40 to 55 with Graves' ophthalmopathy.

This clonotype has a count of ten or more. The rearrangement joins TRBV28 to TRBJ2-5; tentatively, D is TRBD1 (5 bases). Trimming cost V 11 bases and J 5 bases, with 21 bases left between them. The CDR3 totals 14 residues. CDR1 is MDHEN and CDR2 is SYDVKM in the germline V gene. CDR3 sequence reads: CALRGRAQWETQYF. Written as DNA, the CDR3 is TGTGCCTTAAGGGGCCGGGCGCAGTGGGAGACCCAGTACTTC.

The V call is TRBV29-1, the J call TRBJ2-7; no reliable D call. The CDR3 is 14 amino acids. Germline assignment: CDR1 SQVTM and CDR2 ANQGSEA. The V end lost 5 bases, the J end lost 2 bases, and 16 bases lay between the germline ends. CDR3 sequence (DNA): TGCAGCGTTATTACTGCCCAGACCACCTACGAGCAGTACTTC. Translated: CSVITAQTTYEQYF.

This chain uses TRBV7-9 with TRBJ1-5; no reliable D call. CDR1 is SEHNR, CDR2 FQNEAQ, per germline (reference sequence). This CDR3 has 12 amino acids. V was shortened by 4 bases and J by 6 bases, with 7 bases between the two germline ends. The CDR3 reads CASSSGSQPQHF. CDR3 nucleotides: TGTGCCAGCAGCTCCGGCTCTCAGCCCCAGCATTTT.

This clonotype has a handful of counts. The CDR3 DNA sequence: TGTGCCAGTGGGCGGAACTATGGCTACACCTTC. Translated, it gives CASGRNYGYTF. The chain joins TRBV19 to TRBJ1-2; D not certain. V was cut by 8 bases and J by 2 bases, with 6 bases left in between. The length of the CDR3 is 11 residues. In germline, CDR1 is LNHDA, CDR2 SQIVND (reference sequence).

The V gene is TRBV18, the J gene TRBJ1-1, with D maybe TRBD1 (5 bases). Germline assignment: CDR1 KGHSH and CDR2 LQKENI. The CDR3 is 13 amino acids. Deletions cut 2 bases from V and 7 bases from J, with 11 bases between. The CDR3 DNA reads as TGTGCCAGCTCACCAGGCGAAAGGGGTGAAGCTTTCTTT. Amino acid sequence: CASSPGERGEAFF.

This chain links TRBV24-1 with TRBJ2-4; D is perhaps TRBD1 or TRBD2 (7 bases each). CDR3 length: 16 residues. Germline CDR1 reads KGHDR; CDR2 reads SFDVKD. Trimming pared 3 bases from V and 8 bases from J, leaving 19 bases between. The CDR3 bases are TGTGCCACCAGTGATCCCAGGGGGGGGAGTCTCGACATTCAGTACTTC. Translation gives CATSDPRGGSLDIQYF.

The rearrangement joins TRBV6-5 to TRBJ2-7, with D possibly matching TRBD2 (6 bases). Germline V gene lookup returns CDR1 MNHEY and CDR2 SVGAGI. Trimming stripped 2 bases from V and 7 bases from J, with 9 bases between. The CDR3 covers 12 residues. CDR3 in DNA: TGTGCCAGCAGTTACCGCGGGGAGGAGCAGTACTTC. The encoded protein is CASSYRGEEQYF.

This chain links TRBV30 with TRBJ1-2; D gene ambiguous. V was shortened by 3 bases and J by 6 bases, with 11 bases between the two germline ends. The CDR3 runs to 12 residues. CDR1 and CDR2 (germline): GTSNPN, SVGIG (reference sequence). CDR3 DNA sequence: TGTGCCTGGAGCTTTGCGTTGGATGGCTACACCTTC. The encoded protein is CAWSFALDGYTF.

This clonotype was recorded many times. The chain combines TRBV6-5 with TRBJ2-7; D possibly matches TRBD1 or TRBD2 (5 bases each). With 0 bases removed from V and 2 bases from J, the gap between germline ends came to 11 bases. Germline V lookup: CDR1 MNHEY, CDR2 SVGAGI. The CDR3 contains 15 residues. The CDR3 DNA reads as TGTGCCAGCAGTTACTCGGGACCCCTACCCTACGAGCAGTACTTC. Protein sequence: CASSYSGPLPYEQYF.

Only a few counts were recorded for this clonotype. The chain employs TRBV11-2 and TRBJ2-7; D call uncertain. Germline V gene sequence: CDR1 SGHAT, CDR2 FQNNGV. The CDR3 spans 12 residues. V was clipped by 1 base and J by 9 bases, with 10 bases between them. The CDR3 sequence: CASSLVAFRQYF. The CDR3 DNA follows: TGTGCCAGCAGCTTAGTCGCCTTTCGGCAGTACTTC.

This clonotype was found many times. This chain connects TRBV28 to TRBJ2-4, with TRBD1 identical over 9 bases. The germline CDR1 and CDR2 sequences are MDHEN and SYDVKM. The CDR3 runs 17 residues. V was clipped by 6 bases and J by 0 bases; unmatched bases: 9. DNA of the CDR3: TGTGCCAGCAGCTCCGGGACAGGGTTGCTAGCCAAAAACATTCAGTACTTC. It encodes CASSSGTGLLAKNIQYF.

At least ten counts were recorded for this clonotype. The chain has TRBV6-2 or TRBV6-3 and TRBJ1-2; D remains unclear. V lost 6 bases and J lost 8, with 13 bases in between. This CDR3 has 12 residues. From germline, CDR1 is MNHEY and CDR2 SVGEGT. CDR3 nucleotides: TGTGCCAGCAGAACTGATAAAAGCGGCTACACCTTC. This sequence encodes CASRTDKSGYTF.

This chain connects TRBV15 to TRBJ1-5; D might be TRBD1 (6 bases). The V end lost 5 bases, the J end lost 2 bases, and 13 bases lay between the germline ends. The CDR3 has 15 residues. The germline CDR1 and CDR2 sequences are LNHNV and YYDKDF (reference sequence). CDR3 residues: CATSRREGGNQPQHF. The CDR3 nucleotides are TGTGCCACCAGCCGCAGGGAGGGGGGCAATCAGCCCCAGCATTTT.

This clonotype was found many times. The chain has TRBV6-5 and TRBJ1-5; TRBD1 matches 7 bases. The length of the CDR3 is 16 residues. CDR1 is MNHEY, CDR2 SVGAGI, per germline. Losses at the gene ends were 2 bases for V and 7 bases for J; bases not matched to a gene: 11. The CDR3 loop reads CASSYPTGNGWQPQHF. In DNA form, the CDR3 reads TGTGCCAGCAGTTACCCGACAGGGAATGGGTGGCAGCCCCAGCATTTT.

Turning to this clonotype: A much more abundant neighbour one base away suggests this may be a read error. The V and J genes are TRBV2 and TRBJ2-7; D remains ambiguous. V was pared by 6 bases and J by 0 bases, with 9 bases between. This CDR3 has 13 residues. Germline CDR1 is SNHLY and CDR2 is FYNNEI. The CDR3 reads CASRDPGSYEQYF. The DNA of the CDR3 is TGTGCCAGCAGGGACCCGGGCTCCTACGAGCAGTACTTC.

With regard to this clonotype: A clone one base away is much larger, so this may be a read error. The chain carries TRBV29-1 and TRBJ1-1; tentatively, D is TRBD1 (5 bases). Germline values: CDR1 SQVTM, CDR2 ANQGSEA. The CDR3 runs to 12 residues. The CDR3 protein is CSVSGLNTVAFF. CDR3 nucleotide sequence: TGCAGCGTTTCAGGGCTAAACACTGTAGCTTTCTTT.

V gene TRBV2 combines with J gene TRBJ1-1; 7 nucleotides align to TRBD1. J was trimmed by 3 bases and V by 8 bases; bases with no gene match: 9. Germline CDR1 SNHLY, CDR2 FYNNEI. The CDR3 loop spans 14 amino acids. CDR3 region: CASFNRGTYTEAFF. The CDR3, as DNA: TGTGCCAGCTTTAACAGGGGTACGTACACTGAAGCTTTCTTT. Based on the CDR3 plus reference TRBV2 and TRBJ1-1, the full variable domain is EPEVTQTPSHQVTQMGQEVILRCVPISNHLYFYWYRQILGQKVEFLVSFYNNEISEKSEIFDDQFSVERPDGSNFTLKIRSTKLEDSAMYFCASFNRGTYTEAFFGQGTRLTVV.